This T cell receptor beta chain was recorded in a study of T cells in Graves' hyperthyroidism and ophthalmopathy. The CDR3 has 15 residues. V was pared by 6 bases and J by 4 bases, with 8 bases of the junction left unmatched. Germline V gene data show CDR1 as MNHNS and CDR2 as SASEGT. Authors of the study amplified TCR beta CDR3 regions from RNA transcripts. TCR CDR3 regions were first amplified by RT-PCR with HTBI primers. TCRdb redid the calling of the multiplex PCR reads with MiXCR, one entry per CDR3 protein. The profile covers about 520,000 distinct CDR3 sequences, with around 22% appearing a single time and around 10% taken by the ten largest.

The chain employs TRBV6-1 and TRBJ2-7; 11 nucleotides line up with TRBD2. The source is a woman under 40 with Graves' ophthalmopathy. Sequenced input: blood. The CDR3 region is CASRNSGRADYEQYF. DNA of the CDR3: TGTGCCAGCAGGAATAGCGGGAGGGCCGATTACGAGCAGTACTTC.